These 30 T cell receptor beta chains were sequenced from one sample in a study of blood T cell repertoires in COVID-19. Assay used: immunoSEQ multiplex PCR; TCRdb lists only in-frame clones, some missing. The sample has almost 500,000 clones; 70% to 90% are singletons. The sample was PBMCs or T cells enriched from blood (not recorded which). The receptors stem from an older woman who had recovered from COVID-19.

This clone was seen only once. The CDR3: CASSPRFTSGGRDTQYF. In DNA form, the CDR3 reads TGTGCCAGCAGCCCCCGGTTTACTAGCGGGGGGAGAGATACGCAGTATTTT. The rearrangement joins TRBV9 to TRBJ2-3, with TRBD2 identical over 12 bases. Germline trimming cut 4 bases from V and 5 bases from J; bases unmatched to any gene: 11. The V gene's germline CDR1 is SGDLS and CDR2 YYNGEE. This CDR3 has 17 amino acids.

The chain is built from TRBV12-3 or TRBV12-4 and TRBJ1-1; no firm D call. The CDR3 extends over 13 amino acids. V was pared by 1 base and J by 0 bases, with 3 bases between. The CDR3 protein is CASSLGMNTEAFF. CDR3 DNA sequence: TGTGCCAGCAGTTTAGGTATGAACACTGAAGCTTTCTTT.

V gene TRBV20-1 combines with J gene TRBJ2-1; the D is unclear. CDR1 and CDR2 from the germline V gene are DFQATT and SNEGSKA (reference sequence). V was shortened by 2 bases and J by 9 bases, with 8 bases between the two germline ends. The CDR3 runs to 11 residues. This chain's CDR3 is CSARPVSEQFF. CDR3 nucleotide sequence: TGCAGTGCTAGACCGGTGAGTGAGCAGTTCTTC.

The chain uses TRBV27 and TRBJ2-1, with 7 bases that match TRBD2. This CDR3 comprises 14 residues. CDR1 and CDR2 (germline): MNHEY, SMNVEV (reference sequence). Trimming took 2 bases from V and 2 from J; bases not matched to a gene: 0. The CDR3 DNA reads TGTGCCAGCAGTTTACGGGGGGCCTACAATGAGCAGTTCTTC. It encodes CASSLRGAYNEQFF.

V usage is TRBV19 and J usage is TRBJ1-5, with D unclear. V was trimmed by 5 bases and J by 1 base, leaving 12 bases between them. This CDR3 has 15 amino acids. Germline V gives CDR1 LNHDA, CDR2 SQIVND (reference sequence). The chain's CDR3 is CASSYLWASNQPQHF. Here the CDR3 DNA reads TGTGCCAGTAGTTACCTTTGGGCAAGCAATCAGCCCCAGCATTTT.

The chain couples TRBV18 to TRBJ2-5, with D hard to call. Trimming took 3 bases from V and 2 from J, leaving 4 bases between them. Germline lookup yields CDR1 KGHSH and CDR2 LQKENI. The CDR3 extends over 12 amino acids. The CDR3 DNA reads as TGTGCCAGCTCACCGCGGCAAGAGACCCAGTACTTC. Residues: CASSPRQETQYF. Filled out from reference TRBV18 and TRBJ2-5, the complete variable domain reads NAGVMQNPRHLVRRRGQEARLRCSPMKGHSHVYWYRQLPEEGLKFMVYLQKENIIDESGMPKERFSAEFPKEGPSILRIQQVVRGDSAAYFCASSPRQETQYFGPGTRLLVL.

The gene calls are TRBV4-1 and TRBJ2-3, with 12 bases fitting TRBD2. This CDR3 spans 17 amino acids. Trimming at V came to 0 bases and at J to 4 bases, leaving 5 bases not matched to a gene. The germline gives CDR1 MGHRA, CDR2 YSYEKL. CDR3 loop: CASSQDQTSGRPDTQYF. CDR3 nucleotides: TGCGCCAGCAGCCAAGACCAGACTAGCGGGAGACCAGATACGCAGTATTTT.

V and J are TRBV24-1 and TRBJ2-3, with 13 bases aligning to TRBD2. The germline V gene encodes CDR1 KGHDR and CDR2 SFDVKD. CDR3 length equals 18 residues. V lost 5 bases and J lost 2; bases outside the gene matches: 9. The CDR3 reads CATSASGTSGTITDTQYF. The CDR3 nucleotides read TGTGCCACCAGTGCCTCCGGGACTAGCGGGACGATCACAGATACGCAGTATTTT.

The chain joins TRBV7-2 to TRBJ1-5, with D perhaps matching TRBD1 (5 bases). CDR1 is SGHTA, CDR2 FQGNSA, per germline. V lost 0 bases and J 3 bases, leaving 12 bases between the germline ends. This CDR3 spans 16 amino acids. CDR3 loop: CASSLASTGFNQPQHF. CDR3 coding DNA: TGTGCCAGCAGCTTAGCGAGCACAGGTTTCAATCAGCCCCAGCATTTT. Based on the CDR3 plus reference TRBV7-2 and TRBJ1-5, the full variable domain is GAGVSQSPSNKVTEKGKDVELRCDPISGHTALYWYRQSLGQGLEFLIYFQGNSAPDKSGLPSDRFSAERTGGSVSTLTIQRTQQEDSAVYLCASSLASTGFNQPQHFGDGTRLSIL.

The CDR3: CASRTTRDGFETQYF. The CDR3, as DNA: TGTGCCAGCAGGACTACTAGGGATGGCTTTGAGACCCAGTACTTC. The rearrangement joins TRBV6-5 to TRBJ2-5; maybe TRBD2 (5 bases). Germline CDR1 MNHEY, CDR2 SVGAGI. Trimming took 6 bases from V and 5 from J, leaving 19 bases between them. The CDR3 covers 15 residues.

This CDR3 is CASSPLPGQINSPLHF. In nucleotides, the CDR3 is TGTGCCAGCTCACCCCTCCCGGGACAGATAAATTCACCCCTCCACTTT. The V gene is TRBV18, the J gene TRBJ1-6; 7 bases align to TRBD1. Germline V CDR1 and CDR2: KGHSH, LQKENI. V shed 3 bases, J shed 7 bases, and the junction held 9 bases outside the gene matches. The CDR3 is 16 residues long.

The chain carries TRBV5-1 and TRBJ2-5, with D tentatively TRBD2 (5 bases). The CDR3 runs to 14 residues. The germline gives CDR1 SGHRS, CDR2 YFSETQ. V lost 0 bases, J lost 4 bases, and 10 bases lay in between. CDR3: CASSLGGEIETQYF. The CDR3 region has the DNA TGCGCCAGCAGCTTGGGTGGGGAGATAGAGACCCAGTACTTC.

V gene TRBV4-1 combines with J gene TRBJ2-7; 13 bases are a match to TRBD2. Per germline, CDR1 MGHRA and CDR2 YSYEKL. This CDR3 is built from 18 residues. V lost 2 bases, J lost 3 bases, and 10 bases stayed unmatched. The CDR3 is CASSQRLAGGGSGYEQYF. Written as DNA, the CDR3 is TGCGCCAGCAGCCAACGACTAGCGGGGGGCGGATCGGGCTACGAGCAGTACTTC.

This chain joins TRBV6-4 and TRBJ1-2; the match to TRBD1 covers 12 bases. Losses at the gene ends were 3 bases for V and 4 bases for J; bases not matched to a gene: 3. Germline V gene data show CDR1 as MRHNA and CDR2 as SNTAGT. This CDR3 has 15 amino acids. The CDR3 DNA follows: TGTGCCAGCAGTGAGGGACAGGGGGCATTCTATGGCTACACCTTC. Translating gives CASSEGQGAFYGYTF.

The CDR3 region has the DNA TGTGCCAGCCATCAGGGCGGAGTGAGAAATTCACCCCTCCACTTT. Translated: CASHQGGVRNSPLHF. The chain recombines TRBV3-1 (or the pseudogene TRBV3-2) with TRBJ1-6, with D tentatively TRBD1 (5 bases). The CDR3 is 15 residues long. Per germline, CDR1 LGHDT and CDR2 YNNKEL (reference sequence). Trimming cost V 8 bases and J 7 bases, with 18 bases left between them.

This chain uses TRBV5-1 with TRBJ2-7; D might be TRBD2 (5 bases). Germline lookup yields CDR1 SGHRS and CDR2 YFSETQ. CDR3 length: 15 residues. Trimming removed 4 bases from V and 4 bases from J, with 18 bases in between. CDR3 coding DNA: TGCGCCAGCAGCCCAAGCCCCGGGAACGGTTACGAGCAGTACGTC. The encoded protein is CASSPSPGNGYEQYV.

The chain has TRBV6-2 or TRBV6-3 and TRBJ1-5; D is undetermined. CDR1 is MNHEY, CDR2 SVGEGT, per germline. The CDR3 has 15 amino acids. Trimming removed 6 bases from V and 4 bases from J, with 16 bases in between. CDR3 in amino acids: CASSHPLYGNQPQHF. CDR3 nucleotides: TGTGCCAGCAGCCACCCCTTATACGGGAATCAGCCCCAGCATTTT.

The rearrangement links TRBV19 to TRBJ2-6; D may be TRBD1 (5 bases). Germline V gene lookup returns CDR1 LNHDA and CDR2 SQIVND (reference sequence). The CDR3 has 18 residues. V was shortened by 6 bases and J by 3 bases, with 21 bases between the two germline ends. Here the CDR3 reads CASSLSTSQGNGANVLTF. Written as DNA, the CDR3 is TGTGCCAGTAGCCTAAGCACATCTCAGGGCAATGGGGCCAACGTCCTGACTTTC.

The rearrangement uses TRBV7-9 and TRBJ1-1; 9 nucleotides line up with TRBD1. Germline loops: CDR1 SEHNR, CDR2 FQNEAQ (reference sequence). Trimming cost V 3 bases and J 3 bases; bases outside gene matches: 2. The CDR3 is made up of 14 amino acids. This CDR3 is CASSFGTGYTEAFF. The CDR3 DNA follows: TGTGCCAGCAGCTTCGGGACAGGGTACACTGAAGCTTTCTTT.

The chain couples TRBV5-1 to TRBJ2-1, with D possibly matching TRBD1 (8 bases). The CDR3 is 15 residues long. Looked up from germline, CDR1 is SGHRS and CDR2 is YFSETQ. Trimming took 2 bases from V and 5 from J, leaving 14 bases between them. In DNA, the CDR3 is TGCGCCAGCAGCTTTACAGGGGGGGTGGACAATGAGCAGTTCTTC. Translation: CASSFTGGVDNEQFF.

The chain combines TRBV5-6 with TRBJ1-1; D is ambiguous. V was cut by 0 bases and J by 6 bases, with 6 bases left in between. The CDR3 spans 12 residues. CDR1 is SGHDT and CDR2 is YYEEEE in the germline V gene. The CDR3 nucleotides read TGTGCCAGCAGCTTGGCAGCGGCTGAAGCTTTCTTT. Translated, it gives CASSLAAAEAFF.

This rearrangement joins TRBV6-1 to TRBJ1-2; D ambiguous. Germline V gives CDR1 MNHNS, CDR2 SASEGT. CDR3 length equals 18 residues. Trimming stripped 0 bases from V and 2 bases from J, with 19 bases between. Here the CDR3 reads CASSEASKRVRRNYGYTF. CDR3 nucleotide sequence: TGTGCCAGCAGTGAAGCGAGTAAGAGGGTCAGACGGAACTATGGCTACACCTTC.

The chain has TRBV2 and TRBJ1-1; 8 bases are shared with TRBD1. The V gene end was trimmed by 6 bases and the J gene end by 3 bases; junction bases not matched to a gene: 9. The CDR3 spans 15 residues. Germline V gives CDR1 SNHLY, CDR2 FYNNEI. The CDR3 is CASRDDRGWDTEAFF. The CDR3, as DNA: TGTGCCAGCAGGGATGACAGGGGTTGGGACACTGAAGCTTTCTTT.

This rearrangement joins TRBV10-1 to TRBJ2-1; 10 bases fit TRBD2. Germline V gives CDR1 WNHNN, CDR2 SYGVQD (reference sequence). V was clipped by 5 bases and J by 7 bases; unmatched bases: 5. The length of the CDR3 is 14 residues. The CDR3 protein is CASSKSGGGNEQFF. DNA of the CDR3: TGCGCCAGCAGTAAGAGCGGGGGGGGGAATGAGCAGTTCTTC.

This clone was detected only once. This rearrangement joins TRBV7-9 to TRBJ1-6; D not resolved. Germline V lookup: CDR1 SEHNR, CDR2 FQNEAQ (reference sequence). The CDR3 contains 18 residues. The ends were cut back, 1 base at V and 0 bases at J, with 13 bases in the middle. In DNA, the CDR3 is TGTGCCAGCAGCTTAGATCGCGGCAGCGACTCCTATAATTCACCCCTCCACTTT. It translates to CASSLDRGSDSYNSPLHF.

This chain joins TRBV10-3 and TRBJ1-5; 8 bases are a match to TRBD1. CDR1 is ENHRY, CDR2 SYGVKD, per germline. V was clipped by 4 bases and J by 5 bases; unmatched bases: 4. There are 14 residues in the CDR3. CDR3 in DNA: TGTGCCATCAGTGCCGGACAGGGTGATCAGCCCCAGCATTTT. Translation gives CAISAGQGDQPQHF.

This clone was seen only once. The CDR3, as DNA: TGTGCCAGTAGTATATACGGTAGCTACAATGAGCAGTTCTTC. Residues: CASSIYGSYNEQFF. The chain combines TRBV19 with TRBJ2-1; D unresolved. This CDR3 has 14 residues. V lost 2 bases to trimming and J lost 3 bases, with 8 bases between them. Per germline, CDR1 LNHDA and CDR2 SQIVND (reference sequence).

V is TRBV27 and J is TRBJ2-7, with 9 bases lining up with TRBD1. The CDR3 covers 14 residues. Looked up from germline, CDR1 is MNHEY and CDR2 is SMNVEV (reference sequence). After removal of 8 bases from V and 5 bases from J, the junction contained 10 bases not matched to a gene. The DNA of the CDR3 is TGTGCCAGCCCCGCTCCGGGACAGGGCGACGAGCAGTACGTC. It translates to CASPAPGQGDEQYV.

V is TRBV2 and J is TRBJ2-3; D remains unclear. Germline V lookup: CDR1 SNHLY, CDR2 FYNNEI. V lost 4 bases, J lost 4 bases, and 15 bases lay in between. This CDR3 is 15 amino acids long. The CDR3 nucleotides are TGTGCCAGCAGTGTTGATAGAATGCTCCCAGATACGCAGTATTTT. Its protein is CASSVDRMLPDTQYF.

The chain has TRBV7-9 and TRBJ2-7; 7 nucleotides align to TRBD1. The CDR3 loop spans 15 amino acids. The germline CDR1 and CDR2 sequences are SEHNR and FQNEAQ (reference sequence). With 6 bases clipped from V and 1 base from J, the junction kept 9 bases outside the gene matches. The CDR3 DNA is TGTGCCAGCAGTCCTACAGGGGCCGAGTCCTACGAGCAGTACTTC. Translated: CASSPTGAESYEQYF. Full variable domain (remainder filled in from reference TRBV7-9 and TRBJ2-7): DTGVSQNPRHKITKRGQNVTFRCDPISEHNRLYWYRQTLGQGPEFLTYFQNEAQLEKSRLLSDRFSAERPKGSFSTLEIQRTEQGDSAMYLCASSPTGAESYEQYFGPGTRLTVT.